The 28 T cell receptor beta chains below come from one sample, sequenced in a study of regulatory T cells in long-lasting Graves disease. With iRepertoire HTBI primers and Arm-PCR of CDR3 regions, TCR beta libraries were built. MiXCR was run by TCRdb on the multiplex PCR reads, yielding one entry per CDR3 protein. The profile shows 380,000 or so distinct CDR3 sequences, roughly 15% of them singletons. Indicated time point: newly diagnosed GD, antithyroid drugs for less than 3 months. PBMC-derived RNA was used for the TCR library. This same sample was also taken into another study, of T cells in Graves' hyperthyroidism and ophthalmopathy.

The sequencing used peripheral blood mononuclear cells (PBMCs), collected at new diagnosis, from a patient treated with antithyroid drugs. These receptors originate from a woman aged 18 to 35 with Graves disease.

The chain uses TRBV20-1 and TRBJ2-4; a weak D match, TRBD2 (5 bases). From germline, CDR1 is DFQATT and CDR2 SNEGSKA (reference sequence). The CDR3 length is 15 residues. Between the trimmed V and J ends, which lost 2 bases and 0 bases, there was a span of 11 bases. The CDR3 is CSARPAGVAKNIQYF. CDR3 bases: TGCAGTGCTAGACCCGCCGGGGTAGCCAAAAACATTCAGTACTTC.

In this sample, this clonotype turned up many times. V is TRBV24-1 and J is TRBJ2-7; the D gene is possibly TRBD1 (5 bases). With 5 bases removed from V and 2 bases from J, the gap between germline ends came to 12 bases. Germline loops: CDR1 KGHDR, CDR2 SFDVKD. CDR3 size: 14 residues. The DNA for the CDR3 is TGTGCCACCAGTGCGACAGATCGTACCTACGAGCAGTACTTC. It is translated as CATSATDRTYEQYF.

This clonotype was recorded a few times. The CDR3 here is CASSQDRGWDAPTGRVYNEQFF. The CDR3 DNA is TGTGCCAGCAGCCAAGATAGAGGGTGGGATGCGCCGACAGGGAGGGTCTACAATGAGCAGTTCTTC. The V call is TRBV3-1, the J call TRBJ2-1; D may correspond to TRBD1 or TRBD2 (7 bases each). The CDR3 spans 22 residues. Germline V CDR1 and CDR2: LGHDT, YNNKEL (reference sequence). V was cut by 0 bases and J by 3 bases, with 30 bases left in between.

In the case of this clonotype: This may stem from a read error, because a much larger clone lies one nucleotide away. This rearrangement joins TRBV6-1 to TRBJ2-1; D is possibly TRBD2 (5 bases). The CDR3 covers 13 residues. Trimming pared 6 bases from V and 12 bases from J, leaving 18 bases between. Germline V gene data show CDR1 as MNHNS and CDR2 as SASEGT. The CDR3 loop is CASRTTDAGGQFF. CDR3 DNA: TGTGCCAGCAGGACCACCGATGCGGGTGGGCAGTTCTTC.

V and J are TRBV19 and TRBJ2-5, with a tentative D call TRBD1 (6 bases). This CDR3 comprises 13 residues. The germline V gene has CDR1 LNHDA and CDR2 SQIVND (reference sequence). V was trimmed by 3 bases and J by 11 bases, leaving 16 bases between them. The CDR3 sequence is CASSMGTGTKQYF. The CDR3 DNA reads TGTGCCAGTAGTATGGGGACCGGGACAAAGCAGTACTTC.

This clonotype was seen repeatedly, ten times or more. A much larger clone is a single base away; this may be a read error. The chain combines TRBV5-1 with TRBJ2-1; 15 bases line up with TRBD2. Germline CDR1 and CDR2: SGHRS and YFSETQ. The CDR3 consists of 18 residues. Trimming cost V 4 bases and J 6 bases; bases outside gene matches: 11. This CDR3 is CASSGGRTSGRASNEQFF. The DNA of the CDR3 is TGCGCCAGCAGCGGGGGGAGGACTAGCGGGAGGGCCAGCAATGAGCAGTTCTTC.

This clonotype occurred many times. The genes are TRBV28 and TRBJ2-1, with TRBD2 matching over 16 bases. The CDR3 consists of 17 residues. With 3 bases clipped from V and 5 bases from J, the junction kept 4 bases outside the gene matches. CDR1 MDHEN and CDR2 SYDVKM come from the germline V gene. CDR3 DNA: TGTGCCAGCAGTTTCGGCGGGACTAGCGGGAGGGACAATGAGCAGTTCTTC. Translated, it gives CASSFGGTSGRDNEQFF.

The chain combines TRBV20-1 with TRBJ1-1; a possible D gene is TRBD1 (5 bases). Germline CDR1 reads DFQATT; CDR2 reads SNEGSKA (reference sequence). V lost 5 bases to trimming and J lost 8 bases, with 21 bases between them. The length of the CDR3 is 14 residues. CDR3: CSAPRGTATLEAFF. CDR3 bases: TGCAGTGCTCCTCGTGGGACGGCCACTTTGGAAGCTTTCTTT.

The chain recombines TRBV6-1 with TRBJ1-4; TRBD1 matches 7 bases. Germline assignment: CDR1 MNHNS and CDR2 SASEGT. CDR3 length: 15 amino acids. J gave up 3 bases and V 5 bases, and 6 bases lay outside the gene matches. The CDR3 DNA reads as TGTGCCAGCAGTAAACAGGGGCTGCCTAATGAAAAACTGTTTTTT. Residues: CASSKQGLPNEKLFF.

The table lists this clonotype with many counts. The J gene is TRBJ1-1, the V gene TRBV5-1; 9 bases are a match to TRBD1. Germline values: CDR1 SGHRS, CDR2 YFSETQ. V shed 4 bases, J shed 5 bases, and the junction held 9 bases outside the gene matches. There are 15 residues in the CDR3. In DNA, the CDR3 is TGCGCCAGCAGCCCCGGGGACAGGGTGGGGACTGAAGCTTTCTTT. Translation: CASSPGDRVGTEAFF.

This clonotype was seen at least ten times. J is TRBJ2-5 and V is TRBV27, with TRBD2 identical over 8 bases. The CDR3 spans 13 residues. The V and J ends lost 4 bases and 12 bases, in that order; junction bases with no gene match: 10. Germline CDR1 reads MNHEY; CDR2 reads SMNVEV (reference sequence). CDR3 residues: CASSSTGTRHKYF. The CDR3 nucleotides read TGTGCCAGCAGTTCAACCGGGACTAGGCACAAGTACTTC.

With regard to this clonotype: A much larger clone differs from this one at a single base, so this may be a read error. V is TRBV7-8 and J is TRBJ2-7; D might be TRBD2 (5 bases). The germline gives CDR1 SGHVS, CDR2 FQNEAQ. The CDR3 is 13 residues long. V was trimmed by 5 bases and J by 3 bases, leaving 11 bases between them. The CDR3 bases are TGTGCCAGCAGCCAAGACGGGGACTACGAGCAGTACTTC. It encodes CASSQDGDYEQYF.

At least ten counts were recorded for this clonotype. The chain employs TRBV29-1 and TRBJ2-1, with D possibly being TRBD2 (5 bases). Trimming left V 8 bases short and J 1 base short, with 21 bases between. CDR1 SQVTM and CDR2 ANQGSEA come from the germline V gene. The CDR3 spans 16 residues. CDR3 bases: TGCAGCTCTCCGGGTAGAGGAGGTGATTCCTACAATGAGCAGTTCTTC. Encoded protein: CSSPGRGGDSYNEQFF.

This clonotype was seen repeatedly, ten times or more. The chain uses TRBV28 and TRBJ1-3; possible D gene TRBD1, 6 bases. The germline V gene encodes CDR1 MDHEN and CDR2 SYDVKM. Trimming stripped 7 bases from V and 2 bases from J, with 15 bases between. This CDR3 is built from 15 residues. The CDR3 sequence is CASTLLTGTGNTIYF. CDR3 nucleotide sequence: TGTGCCAGCACCCTATTGACAGGAACTGGAAACACCATATATTTT.

This clonotype was seen many times. The chain combines TRBV7-9 with TRBJ1-1; no definite D call. The germline V and J ends were trimmed by 5 bases and 0 bases, with 7 bases remaining between them. This CDR3 region has 13 residues. Germline V lookup: CDR1 SEHNR, CDR2 FQNEAQ (reference sequence). The CDR3 is CASSLLMNTEAFF. Written as DNA, the CDR3 is TGTGCCAGCAGCCTACTGATGAACACTGAAGCTTTCTTT.

Comment on this clonotype: At one boundary the junction diverges from the germline segment, which might be a read error. The V and J genes are TRBV3-1 and TRBJ2-1, with TRBD2 matching 10 bases. The CDR3 is 16 amino acids. Germline V gene data show CDR1 as LGHDT and CDR2 as YNNKEL (reference sequence). For the CDR3, the DNA is TGTGCCAGCAGTCAAGGACTAGCGGACTCCTACAATGAGCAGTTCTTC. It is translated as CASSQGLADSYNEQFF.

This clonotype was recorded at least ten times. This sequence joins TRBV4-1 and TRBJ1-2, with 7 bases lining up with TRBD1. Germline assignment: CDR1 MGHRA and CDR2 YSYEKL. V lost 5 bases, J lost 5 bases, and 11 bases stayed unmatched. The CDR3 is 15 amino acids. Here the CDR3 DNA reads TGCGCCAGCAGCAAACCTCGGGACAGCCGATATGGCTACACCTTC. This encodes CASSKPRDSRYGYTF.

This clonotype was recorded at least ten times. This rearrangement joins TRBV12-3 or TRBV12-4 to TRBJ2-7; 11 bases map to TRBD2. V trimming: 2 bases; J trimming: 3 bases; junction bases outside the gene matches: 12. CDR3 size: 18 residues. In DNA, the CDR3 is TGTGCCAGCAGTTTACCACTAGCGGGAGAATCACCAAACTACGAGCAGTACTTC. It yields the protein CASSLPLAGESPNYEQYF.

This clonotype was seen ten or more times. The DNA for the CDR3 is TGTGCCAGCAGCTGGACGGACAGGGCGGAGACCCAGTACTTC. Translation: CASSWTDRAETQYF. The rearrangement uses TRBV7-9 and TRBJ2-5, with 8 bases that match TRBD1. This CDR3 comprises 14 residues. The ends lost 4 bases at V and 5 bases at J; junction bases unmatched: 6. The germline CDR1 and CDR2 sequences are SEHNR and FQNEAQ (reference sequence).

The V and J genes are TRBV7-2 and TRBJ2-1, with 7 bases identical to TRBD1. V shed 5 bases, J shed 4 bases, and the junction held 11 bases outside the gene matches. The CDR3 length is 16 residues. CDR1 SGHTA and CDR2 FQGNSA come from the germline V gene. CDR3 protein: CASSASTGTLYNEQFF. In DNA, the CDR3 is TGTGCCAGCAGCGCGTCGACAGGGACCTTATACAATGAGCAGTTCTTC.

This clonotype was counted at least ten times. Here the CDR3 reads CASSKEGAPYEQYF. CDR3 coding DNA: TGTGCCAGCAGTAAGGAGGGGGCCCCCTACGAGCAGTACTTC. The chain couples TRBV2 to TRBJ2-7; possibly TRBD1 for D (7 bases). Germline V gene data show CDR1 as SNHLY and CDR2 as FYNNEI. The CDR3 contains 14 residues. Trimming cost V 5 bases and J 2 bases, with 13 bases left between them.

This clonotype was found a few times. The genes are TRBV5-5 and TRBJ2-3, with 15 bases lining up with TRBD2. Germline values: CDR1 SGHKS, CDR2 YYEKEE (reference sequence). V gave up 2 bases and J gave up 10 bases; unmatched junction bases: 2. The CDR3 length is 14 residues. CDR3 region: CASSFGTSGGPQYF. CDR3 in DNA: TGTGCCAGCAGCTTCGGGACTAGCGGGGGGCCGCAGTATTTT.

This clonotype was observed at least ten times. V is TRBV5-1 and J is TRBJ2-1, with TRBD1 matching over 10 bases. Germline CDR1 and CDR2: SGHRS and YFSETQ. Unmatched junction bases numbered 5, after V lost 4 bases and J lost 7 bases. This CDR3 is built from 14 residues. This chain's CDR3 is CASSLGQGRNEQFF. CDR3 DNA sequence: TGCGCCAGCAGCCTGGGACAGGGGAGGAATGAGCAGTTCTTC.

This clonotype was seen at least ten times. V and J are TRBV7-3 and TRBJ2-2; weak D call: TRBD1 (6 bases). The length of the CDR3 is 14 residues. Deletions cut 6 bases from V and 0 bases from J, with 8 bases between. Per the germline V gene, CDR1 is SGHTA and CDR2 is FQGTGA. The CDR3 DNA is TGTGCCAGCAGGAAGGGGGCGAACACCGGGGAGCTGTTTTTT. Translation: CASRKGANTGELFF.

The sample holds a few counts of this clonotype. This rearrangement joins TRBV7-9 to TRBJ1-6; D ambiguous. CDR1 and CDR2 (germline): SEHNR, FQNEAQ (reference sequence). Trimming stripped 3 bases from V and 1 base from J, with 7 bases between. The CDR3 runs 15 residues. The CDR3 DNA is TGTGCCAGCAGCTTTGGAGAATCCTATAATTCACCCCTCCACTTT. Translation gives CASSFGESYNSPLHF.

In its sample, this clonotype was seen a few times. The V and J genes are TRBV19 and TRBJ2-5; D possibly corresponds to TRBD2 (7 bases). The germline gives CDR1 LNHDA, CDR2 SQIVND (reference sequence). CDR3 length equals 16 residues. V lost 3 bases, J lost 5 bases, and 19 bases lay in between. CDR3 residues: CASSMAGATFSETQYF. In nucleotides, the CDR3 is TGTGCCAGTAGTATGGCGGGGGCGACCTTCTCTGAGACCCAGTACTTC.

This clonotype occurred many times. The J gene is TRBJ2-6, the V gene TRBV2, with D possibly matching TRBD2 (5 bases). CDR3 size: 16 residues. In germline, CDR1 is SNHLY, CDR2 FYNNEI. Between the trimmed V and J ends, which lost 2 bases and 2 bases, there was a span of 10 bases. This CDR3 is CASSERDPPGANVLTF. CDR3 DNA: TGTGCCAGCAGTGAACGGGATCCGCCTGGGGCCAACGTCCTGACTTTC.

The chain is built from TRBV5-1 and TRBJ2-7; 7 bases fit TRBD2. After removal of 4 bases from V and 4 bases from J, the junction contained 8 bases not matched to a gene. CDR3 length equals 14 residues. Germline loops: CDR1 SGHRS, CDR2 YFSETQ. The CDR3 here is CASSHGTTPYEQYF. For the CDR3, the DNA is TGCGCCAGCAGCCACGGGACTACGCCATACGAGCAGTACTTC.